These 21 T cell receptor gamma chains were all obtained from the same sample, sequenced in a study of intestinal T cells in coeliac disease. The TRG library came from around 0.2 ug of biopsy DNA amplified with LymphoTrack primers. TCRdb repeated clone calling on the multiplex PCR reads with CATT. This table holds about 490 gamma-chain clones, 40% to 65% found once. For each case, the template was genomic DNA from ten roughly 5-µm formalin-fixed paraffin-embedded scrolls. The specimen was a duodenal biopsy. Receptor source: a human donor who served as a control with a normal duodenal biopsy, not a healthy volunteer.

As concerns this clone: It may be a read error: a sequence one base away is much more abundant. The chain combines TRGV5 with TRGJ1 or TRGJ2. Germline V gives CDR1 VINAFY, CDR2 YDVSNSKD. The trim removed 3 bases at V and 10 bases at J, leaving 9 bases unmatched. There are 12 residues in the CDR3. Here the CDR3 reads CATWDGGDKKLF. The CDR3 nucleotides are TGTGCCACCTGGGACGGCGGGGACAAGAAACTCTTT.

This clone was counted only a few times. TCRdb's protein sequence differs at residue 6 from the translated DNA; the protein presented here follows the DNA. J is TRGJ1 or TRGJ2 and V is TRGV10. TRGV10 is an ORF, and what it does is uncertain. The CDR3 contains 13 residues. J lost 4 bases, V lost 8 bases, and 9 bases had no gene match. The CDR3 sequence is CAAWDARYYKKLF. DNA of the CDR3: TGTGCTGCGTGGGATGCCCGATATTATAAGAAACTCTTT.

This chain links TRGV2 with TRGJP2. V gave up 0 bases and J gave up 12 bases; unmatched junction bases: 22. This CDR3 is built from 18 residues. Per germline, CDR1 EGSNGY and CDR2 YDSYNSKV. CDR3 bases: TGTGCCACCTGGGACGGGCCGCCTACCGTTTGGGGGATTGGGATCAAGACGTTT. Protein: CATWDGPPTVWGIGIKTF.

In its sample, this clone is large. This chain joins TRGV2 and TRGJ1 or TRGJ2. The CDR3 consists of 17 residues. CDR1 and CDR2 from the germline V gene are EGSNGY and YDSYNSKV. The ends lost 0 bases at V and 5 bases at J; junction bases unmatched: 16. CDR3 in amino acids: CATWDGQRTGDHYKKLF. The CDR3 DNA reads TGTGCCACCTGGGACGGGCAAAGGACGGGCGATCATTATAAGAAACTCTTT.

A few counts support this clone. CDR3 region: CAHLGQAGGDYYKKLF. The CDR3, as DNA: TGTGCCCACCTGGGACAGGCTGGGGGGGATTATTATAAGAAACTCTTT. V and J are TRGV5 and TRGJ1 or TRGJ2. This CDR3 is 16 amino acids long. CDR1 and CDR2 (germline): VINAFY, YDVSNSKD. J lost 2 bases, V lost 12 bases, and 22 bases had no gene match.

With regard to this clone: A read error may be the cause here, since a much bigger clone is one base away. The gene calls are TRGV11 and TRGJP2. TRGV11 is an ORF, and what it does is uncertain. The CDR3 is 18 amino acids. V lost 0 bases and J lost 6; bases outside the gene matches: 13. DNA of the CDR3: TGTGCCTGCTGGATTAGGCACAAGAGGAGTTTTGGTGATTGGATCAAGACGTTT. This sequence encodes CACWIRHKRSFGDWIKTF.

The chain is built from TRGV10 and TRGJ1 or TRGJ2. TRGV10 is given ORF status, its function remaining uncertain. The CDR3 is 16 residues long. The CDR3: CARGNKMGRDYYKKLF. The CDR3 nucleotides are TGTGCGCGTGGGAACAAGATGGGTAGGGATTATTATAAGAAACTCTTT.

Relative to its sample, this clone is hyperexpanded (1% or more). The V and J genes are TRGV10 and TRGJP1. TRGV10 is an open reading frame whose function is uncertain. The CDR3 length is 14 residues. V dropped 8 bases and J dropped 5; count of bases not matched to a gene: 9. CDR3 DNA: TGTGCTGCGTGGGATTTGAGTACTGGTTGGTTCAAGATATTT. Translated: CAAWDLSTGWFKIF.

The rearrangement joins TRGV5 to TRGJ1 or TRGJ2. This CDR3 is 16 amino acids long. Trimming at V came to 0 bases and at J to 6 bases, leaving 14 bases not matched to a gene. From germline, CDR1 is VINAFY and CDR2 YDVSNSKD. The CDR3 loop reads CATWDRLGGISYKKLF. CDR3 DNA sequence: TGTGCCACCTGGGACAGGCTGGGGGGGATTAGTTATAAGAAACTCTTT.

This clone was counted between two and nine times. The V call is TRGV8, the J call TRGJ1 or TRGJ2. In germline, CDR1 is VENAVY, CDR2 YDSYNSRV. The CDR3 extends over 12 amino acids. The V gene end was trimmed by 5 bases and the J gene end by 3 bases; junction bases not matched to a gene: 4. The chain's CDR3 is CATWVVYYKKLF. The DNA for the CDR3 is TGTGCCACCTGGGTCGTTTATTATAAGAAACTCTTT.

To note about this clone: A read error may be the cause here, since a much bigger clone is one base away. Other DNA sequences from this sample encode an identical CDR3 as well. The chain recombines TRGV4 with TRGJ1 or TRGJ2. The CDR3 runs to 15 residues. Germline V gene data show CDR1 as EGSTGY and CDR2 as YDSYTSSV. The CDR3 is CATWDGPLFYYKKLF. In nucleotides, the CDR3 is TGTGCCACCTGGGATGGGCCTCTCTTCTATTATAAGAAACTCTTC.

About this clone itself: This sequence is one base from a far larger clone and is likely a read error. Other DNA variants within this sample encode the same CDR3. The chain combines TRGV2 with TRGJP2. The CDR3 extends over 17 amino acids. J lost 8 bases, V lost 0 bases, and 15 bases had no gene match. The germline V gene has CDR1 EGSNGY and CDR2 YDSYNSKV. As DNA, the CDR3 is TGTGCCACCTGGGACGGGCCGCCTACTGTTGGGGATTGGATCAAGACGTTT. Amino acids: CATWDGPPTVGDWIKTF.

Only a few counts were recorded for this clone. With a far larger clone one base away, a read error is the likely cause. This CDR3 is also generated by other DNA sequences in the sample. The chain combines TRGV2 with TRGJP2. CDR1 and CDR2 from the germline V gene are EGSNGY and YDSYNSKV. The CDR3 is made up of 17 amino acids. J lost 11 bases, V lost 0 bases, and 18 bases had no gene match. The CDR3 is CATWDGPPTVGDWIKTF. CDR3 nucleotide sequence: TGTGCCACCTGGGACGGGCCGCCTACCGTTGGGGACTGGATCAAGACGTTT.

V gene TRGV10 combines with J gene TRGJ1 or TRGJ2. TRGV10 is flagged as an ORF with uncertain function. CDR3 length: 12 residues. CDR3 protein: CAALPNYYKKLF. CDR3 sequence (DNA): TGTGCGGCATTACCAAATTATTATAAGAAACTCTTT.

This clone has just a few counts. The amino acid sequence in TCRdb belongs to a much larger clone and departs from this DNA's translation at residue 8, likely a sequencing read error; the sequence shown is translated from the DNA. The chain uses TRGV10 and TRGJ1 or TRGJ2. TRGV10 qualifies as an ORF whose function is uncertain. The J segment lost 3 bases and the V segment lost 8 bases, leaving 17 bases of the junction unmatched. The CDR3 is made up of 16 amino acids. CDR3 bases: TGTGCTGCGTGGGATTTTATGGCCGTAAGTTATTATAAGAAACTCTTT. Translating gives CAAWDFMAVSYYKKLF.

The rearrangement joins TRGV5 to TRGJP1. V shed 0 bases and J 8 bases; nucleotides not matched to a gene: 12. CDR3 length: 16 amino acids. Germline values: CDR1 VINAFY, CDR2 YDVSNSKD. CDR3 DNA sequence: TGTGCCACCTGGGACAGGCAAGTGGAAGGGGGTTGGTTCAAGATATTT. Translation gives CATWDRQVEGGWFKIF.

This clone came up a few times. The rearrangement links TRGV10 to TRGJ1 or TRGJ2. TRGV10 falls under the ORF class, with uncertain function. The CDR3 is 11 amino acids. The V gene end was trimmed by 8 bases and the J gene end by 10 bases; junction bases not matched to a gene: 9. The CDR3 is CAAWGFVKKLF. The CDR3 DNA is TGTGCTGCGTGGGGATTTGTCAAGAAACTCTTT.

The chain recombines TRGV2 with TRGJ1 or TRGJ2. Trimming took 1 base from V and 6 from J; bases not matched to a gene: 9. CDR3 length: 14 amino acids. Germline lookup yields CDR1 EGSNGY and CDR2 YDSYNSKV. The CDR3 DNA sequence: TGTGCCACCTGGGACGGCCCGATTTGTTATAAGAAACTCTTT. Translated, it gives CATWDGPICYKKLF.

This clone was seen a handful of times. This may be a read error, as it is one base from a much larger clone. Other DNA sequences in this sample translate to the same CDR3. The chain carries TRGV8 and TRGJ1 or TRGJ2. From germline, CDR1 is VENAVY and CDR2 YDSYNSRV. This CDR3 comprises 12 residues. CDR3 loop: CATWDGDYKKLF. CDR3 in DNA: TGCGCCACCTGGGATGGGGATTATAAGAAACTCTTT.

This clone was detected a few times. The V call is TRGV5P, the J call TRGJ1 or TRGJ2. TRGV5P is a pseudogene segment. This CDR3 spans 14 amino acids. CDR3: CATWGTTFGYKKLF. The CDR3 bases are TGTGCCACCTGGGGCACGACCTTTGGGTATAAGAAACTCTTT.

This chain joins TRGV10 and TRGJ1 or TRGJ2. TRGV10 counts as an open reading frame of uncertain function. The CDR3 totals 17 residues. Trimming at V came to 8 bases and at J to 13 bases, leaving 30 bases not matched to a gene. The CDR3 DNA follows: TGTGCTGCGTGGGATATAATTTTTTTTGGGTTTTATATAAGTAAACTCTTT. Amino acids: CAAWDIIFFGFYISKLF.